These T cell receptor beta chains were read from a single sample in a study of radiotherapy plus CTLA-4 blockade in lung cancer. Sequencing was performed with immunoSEQ multiplex PCR; in TCRdb, only in-frame clones are kept and a portion is missing. The repertoire has 80,000 to 95,000 clones, roughly 87% of them found once; the top ten carry 0.82%. The starting material was peripheral blood, obtained from a patient treated with radiotherapy plus ipilimumab. The receptor source for this set is a human donor with non-small cell lung cancer who had stable disease on radiotherapy plus ipilimumab. CDR3s leave out the opening cysteine and the closing phenylalanine or tryptophan. The order of the fields is J gene, V gene, D gene, clone size, CDR3 protein. The D gene is left open where the match is weak. Clone size is not always given. Where it is, it says once, few, many or a class for expanded clones.

J gene: TRBJ2-3
V gene: TRBV7-6
D gene: -
clone size: -
CDR3 protein: ASSLGSSTDTQY

J gene: TRBJ2-1
V gene: TRBV9
D gene: TRBD2
clone size: -
CDR3 protein: ASSVEASGGPRNEQF

J gene: TRBJ1-2
V gene: TRBV28
D gene: -
clone size: once
CDR3 protein: ASSSTPRSYGYT

J gene: TRBJ2-1
V gene: TRBV6-4
D gene: TRBD2
clone size: -
CDR3 protein: ASSENLAAYNEQF

J gene: TRBJ2-5
V gene: TRBV18
D gene: -
clone size: -
CDR3 protein: ASSPRLGETQY

J gene: TRBJ1-2
V gene: TRBV19
D gene: TRBD1
clone size: -
CDR3 protein: AISNRGNYGYT

J gene: TRBJ2-2
V gene: TRBV5-1
D gene: TRBD1
clone size: -
CDR3 protein: ASSGRQGITGELF

J gene: TRBJ1-2
V gene: TRBV9
D gene: TRBD1
clone size: few
CDR3 protein: ASSAVKTGTNYGYT

J gene: TRBJ2-7
V gene: TRBV28
D gene: TRBD1
clone size: -
CDR3 protein: ASGAATGVSYEQY

J gene: TRBJ1-3
V gene: TRBV7-3
D gene: -
clone size: -
CDR3 protein: ASSTYGGDTIY

J gene: TRBJ2-5
V gene: TRBV5-4
D gene: -
clone size: -
CDR3 protein: ASSLAQQETQY

J gene: TRBJ2-5
V gene: TRBV11-1
D gene: -
clone size: -
CDR3 protein: ASSLRQPQETQY

J gene: TRBJ1-6
V gene: TRBV7-2
D gene: -
clone size: -
CDR3 protein: ASSPRTAGSYNSPLH

J gene: TRBJ1-3
V gene: TRBV7-2
D gene: -
clone size: -
CDR3 protein: ASSLAGTLNSGNTIY

J gene: TRBJ1-6
V gene: TRBV4-2
D gene: -
clone size: few
CDR3 protein: ASSSSINSPLH

J gene: TRBJ2-7
V gene: TRBV6-1
D gene: -
clone size: few
CDR3 protein: ASSEVGYEQY

J gene: TRBJ2-3
V gene: TRBV5-6
D gene: -
clone size: -
CDR3 protein: ASSRGQTGTDTQY

J gene: TRBJ2-4
V gene: TRBV27
D gene: TRBD1
clone size: -
CDR3 protein: ASSSLRDRGVNIQY

J gene: TRBJ2-2
V gene: TRBV27
D gene: TRBD1
clone size: -
CDR3 protein: ASSSGTANTGELF

J gene: TRBJ2-5
V gene: TRBV19
D gene: -
clone size: -
CDR3 protein: ASSIGEETQY

J gene: TRBJ1-1
V gene: TRBV7-3
D gene: -
clone size: -
CDR3 protein: ASSDVGLGRAF

J gene: TRBJ1-5
V gene: TRBV18
D gene: -
clone size: -
CDR3 protein: ASSPTHNQPQH

J gene: TRBJ1-2
V gene: TRBV25-1
D gene: -
clone size: -
CDR3 protein: ASSESVRRGGYT

J gene: TRBJ1-5
V gene: TRBV11-3
D gene: TRBD1
clone size: -
CDR3 protein: ASSLLQGRQPQH

J gene: TRBJ2-3
V gene: TRBV18
D gene: -
clone size: -
CDR3 protein: ASSPAGAITDTQY

J gene: TRBJ2-2
V gene: TRBV11-2
D gene: -
clone size: many
CDR3 protein: ASSFPHGRGNTGELF

J gene: TRBJ2-2
V gene: TRBV19
D gene: TRBD1
clone size: -
CDR3 protein: ASRGTGYNTGELF

J gene: TRBJ2-1
V gene: TRBV7-2
D gene: TRBD2
clone size: once
CDR3 protein: ASSKTSGSDNEQF

J gene: TRBJ2-2
V gene: TRBV18
D gene: -
clone size: -
CDR3 protein: ASGPGTSNTGELF

J gene: TRBJ1-5
V gene: TRBV19
D gene: -
clone size: -
CDR3 protein: ASSIRSSNQPQH

J gene: TRBJ2-5
V gene: TRBV28
D gene: -
clone size: -
CDR3 protein: ASSSQETQY

J gene: TRBJ2-7
V gene: TRBV27
D gene: -
clone size: -
CDR3 protein: ASSPGQFYEQY

J gene: TRBJ2-3
V gene: TRBV30
D gene: -
clone size: -
CDR3 protein: AWSVEGGTDTQY